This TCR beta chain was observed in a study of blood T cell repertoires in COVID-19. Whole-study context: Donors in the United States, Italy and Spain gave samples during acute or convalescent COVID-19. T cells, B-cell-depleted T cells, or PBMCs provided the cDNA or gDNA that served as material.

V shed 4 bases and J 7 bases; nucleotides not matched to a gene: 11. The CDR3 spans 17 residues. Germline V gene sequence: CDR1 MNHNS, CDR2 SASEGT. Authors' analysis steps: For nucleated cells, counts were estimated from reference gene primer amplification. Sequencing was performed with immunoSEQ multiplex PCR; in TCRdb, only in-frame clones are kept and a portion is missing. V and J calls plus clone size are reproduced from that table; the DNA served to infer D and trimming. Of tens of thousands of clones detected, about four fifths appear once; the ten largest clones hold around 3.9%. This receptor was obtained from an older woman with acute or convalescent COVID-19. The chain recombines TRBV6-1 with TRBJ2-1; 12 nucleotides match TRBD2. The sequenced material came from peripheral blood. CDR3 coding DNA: TGTGCCAGCAGTGCGACAGACGGACTAGCGGGGAGTAATGAGCAGTTCTTC. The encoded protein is CASSATDGLAGSNEQFF.